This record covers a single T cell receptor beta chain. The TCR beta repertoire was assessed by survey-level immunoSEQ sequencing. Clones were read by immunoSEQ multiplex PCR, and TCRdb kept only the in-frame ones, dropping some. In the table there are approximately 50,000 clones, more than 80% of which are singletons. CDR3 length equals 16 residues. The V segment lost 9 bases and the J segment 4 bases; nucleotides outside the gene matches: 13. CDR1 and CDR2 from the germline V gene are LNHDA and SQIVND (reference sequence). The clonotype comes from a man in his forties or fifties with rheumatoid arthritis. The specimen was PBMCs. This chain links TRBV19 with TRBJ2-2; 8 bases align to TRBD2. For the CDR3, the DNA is TGTGCCAGCTACCCTCCAGCGGGAGTGAGCACCGGGGAGCTGTTTTTT. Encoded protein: CASYPPAGVSTGELFF.